Shown below are 23 T cell receptor beta chains from a single sample sequenced in a study of Graves' ophthalmopathy and Graves' hyperthyroidism. CDR3 regions of TCR beta were amplified from RNA transcripts. Scientists carried out first-round RT-PCR using HTBI primers and then a second-round multiplex PCR. TCRdb itself ran the multiplex PCR reads through MiXCR, one entry per CDR3 protein. This table has 450,000 or so distinct CDR3 sequences, around an eighth appearing once. Sequenced material: blood. The receptors stem from a woman aged 30 to 39 with Graves' ophthalmopathy.

This clonotype was recorded at least ten times. The chain is built from TRBV7-9 and TRBJ1-2, with D uncertain. Germline V gene sequence: CDR1 SEHNR, CDR2 FQNEAQ (reference sequence). The CDR3 runs to 14 residues. V dropped 6 bases and J dropped 1 base, with 12 bases sitting between them. The CDR3 nucleotides are TGTGCCAGCAGTTCCCATGGCGGTAACTATGGCTACACCTTC. Translating it yields CASSSHGGNYGYTF.

This clonotype was seen repeatedly, ten times or more. V gene TRBV20-1 combines with J gene TRBJ2-7; 12 nucleotides agree with TRBD1. CDR1 is DFQATT and CDR2 is SNEGSKA in the germline V gene (reference sequence). Trimming removed 6 bases from V and 2 bases from J; junction bases left unmatched: 8. The CDR3 totals 15 residues. CDR3 coding DNA: TGCAGTGCGGGGACAGGGGGCGCCAGGCCCTACGAGCAGTACTTC. Its protein is CSAGTGGARPYEQYF.

This clonotype came up many times. J is TRBJ1-6 and V is TRBV20-1; D is perhaps TRBD1 (5 bases). The CDR3 covers 13 residues. Trimming took 3 bases from V and 10 from J, leaving 13 bases between them. Germline V gene lookup returns CDR1 DFQATT and CDR2 SNEGSKA (reference sequence). CDR3 DNA sequence: TGCAGTGCTAGCGTTGGGGGGGACTCACCCCTCCACTTT. Amino acid sequence: CSASVGGDSPLHF.

This clonotype appeared many times. The CDR3 loop reads CASRQNIRGNQPQHF. The CDR3 nucleotides are TGTGCCAGTAGACAAAACATTAGGGGCAATCAGCCCCAGCATTTT. J is TRBJ1-5 and V is TRBV19; no clear D. The V and J ends lost 6 bases and 2 bases respectively, with 14 bases between them. CDR1 LNHDA and CDR2 SQIVND come from the germline V gene (reference sequence). The CDR3 extends over 15 amino acids.

This clonotype has at least ten counts. The J gene is TRBJ1-5, the V gene TRBV6-2 or TRBV6-3, with TRBD1 matching over 9 bases. There are 18 residues in the CDR3. Per the germline V gene, CDR1 is MNHEY and CDR2 is SVGEGT. The V and J ends lost 0 bases and 0 bases, in that order; junction bases with no gene match: 6. CDR3 amino acids: CASSYSDRGLYSNQPQHF. In nucleotides, the CDR3 is TGTGCCAGCAGTTACTCGGACAGGGGCTTATATAGCAATCAGCCCCAGCATTTT.

Ten or more counts support this clonotype. This chain joins TRBV6-1 and TRBJ1-2; D remains ambiguous. The germline CDR1 and CDR2 sequences are MNHNS and SASEGT. The CDR3 totals 13 residues. Deletions cut 4 bases from V and 7 bases from J, with 13 bases between. The CDR3 sequence is CASSGSENGGYTF. The DNA for the CDR3 is TGTGCCAGCAGTGGTTCGGAAAATGGTGGCTACACCTTC.

The table lists this clonotype with many counts. This chain links TRBV30 with TRBJ1-1; the match to TRBD1 covers 9 bases. The CDR3 is made up of 15 amino acids. The germline V gene encodes CDR1 GTSNPN and CDR2 SVGIG (reference sequence). The V gene end was trimmed by 4 bases and the J gene end by 5 bases; junction bases not matched to a gene: 11. The DNA for the CDR3 is TGTGCCTGGATAAGACAGGGGGTTTTGTCAACTGAAGCTTTCTTT. Translation gives CAWIRQGVLSTEAFF.

The chain links TRBV6-2 or TRBV6-3 to TRBJ2-7, with 10 bases lining up with TRBD2. V lost 2 bases and J lost 7; bases outside the gene matches: 8. The CDR3 loop spans 15 amino acids. The germline V gene has CDR1 MNHEY and CDR2 SVGEGT. CDR3 in DNA: TGTGCCAGCAGTTACCGGCTAGCGGGAGAGGATGAGCAGTACTTC. Residues: CASSYRLAGEDEQYF.

CDR3 bases: TGTGCCAGCAGCTGGACACAGAACACCGGGGAGCTGTTTTTT. Amino acid sequence: CASSWTQNTGELFF. The rearrangement joins TRBV7-9 to TRBJ2-2; perhaps TRBD1 as D (5 bases). Per germline, CDR1 SEHNR and CDR2 FQNEAQ (reference sequence). This CDR3 contains 14 residues. V gave up 4 bases and J gave up 1 base, with 7 bases separating them.

A remark on this clonotype: A much larger clone differs from this one at a single base, so this may be a read error. The genes are TRBV5-1 and TRBJ1-1; D ambiguous. CDR1 and CDR2 from the germline V gene are SGHRS and YFSETQ. With 4 bases removed from V and 8 bases from J, the gap between germline ends came to 21 bases. The CDR3 has 15 residues. CDR3 in amino acids: CASSASGQIGEEAFF. In nucleotides, the CDR3 is TGCGCCAGCAGCGCCTCAGGTCAGATCGGCGAGGAAGCTTTCTTT.

This clonotype was seen at least ten times. The chain links TRBV13 to TRBJ1-1; TRBD1 might be the D (5 bases). V shed 6 bases and J shed 5 bases, with 13 bases lying between them. The germline V gene encodes CDR1 PRHDT and CDR2 FYEKMQ (reference sequence). The CDR3 spans 13 residues. The CDR3 DNA reads as TGTGCCAGCAGTTATGTTCGGGGGACTGAAGCTTTCTTT. Translated, it gives CASSYVRGTEAFF.

There are many counts of this clonotype. The chain recombines TRBV5-4 with TRBJ2-5, with 13 bases identical to TRBD2. V gave up 2 bases and J gave up 2 bases; unmatched junction bases: 12. Germline CDR1 and CDR2: SGHNT and YYREEE (reference sequence). The CDR3 totals 19 residues. The CDR3 region has the DNA TGTGCCAGCAGCTTTCCTGGACTAGCGGGGGCAGGGACACAAGAGACCCAGTACTTC. Residues: CASSFPGLAGAGTQETQYF.

The J gene is TRBJ1-5, the V gene TRBV12-3 or TRBV12-4; D possibly corresponds to TRBD1 (5 bases). The V end was cut by 5 bases, the J end by 5 bases, with 16 bases between. CDR3 size: 15 residues. The CDR3 nucleotides read TGTGCCAGCAGTCAAAATCAGGGAAGCCATCAGCCCCAGCATTTT. This translates into CASSQNQGSHQPQHF.

This clonotype was counted ten times or more. The chain carries TRBV7-2 and TRBJ2-5, with 9 bases fitting TRBD1. After removal of 5 bases from V and 4 bases from J, the junction contained 5 bases not matched to a gene. The V gene's germline CDR1 is SGHTA and CDR2 FQGNSA. This CDR3 spans 14 amino acids. The CDR3 DNA is TGTGCCAGCAGCAGACAGGGGGTGCGAGAGACCCAGTACTTC. The encoded protein is CASSRQGVRETQYF.

This clonotype was observed at least ten times. This chain uses TRBV6-2 or TRBV6-3 with TRBJ2-7; 9 nucleotides match TRBD2. Germline CDR1 reads MNHEY; CDR2 reads SVGEGT. V lost 0 bases and J lost 4; bases outside the gene matches: 4. This CDR3 is 15 amino acids long. The CDR3 coding sequence is TGTGCCAGCAGTTACTCGAATAGCGGGAGTTACGAGCAGTACTTC. As protein: CASSYSNSGSYEQYF.

At least ten counts were recorded for this clonotype. The DNA for the CDR3 is TGTGCCAGCAGCGACCCCGACAGACCCTACGAGCAGTACTTC. Protein: CASSDPDRPYEQYF. The V call is TRBV9, the J call TRBJ2-7; D is perhaps TRBD1 (5 bases). Trimming shortened V by 3 bases and J by 2 bases, and 12 bases separated the two germline ends. Germline V lookup: CDR1 SGDLS, CDR2 YYNGEE. The CDR3 spans 14 residues.

This clonotype was seen ten or more times. The chain combines TRBV5-1 with TRBJ2-7; D possibly corresponds to TRBD2 (6 bases). The CDR3 spans 15 residues. Trimming pared 4 bases from V and 3 bases from J, leaving 17 bases between. Germline V lookup: CDR1 SGHRS, CDR2 YFSETQ. The CDR3 region has the DNA TGCGCCAGCAGCCCTAACTGGGAGGAGGTCTACGAGCAGTACTTC. This encodes CASSPNWEEVYEQYF.

At least ten counts were recorded for this clonotype. The chain combines TRBV29-1 with TRBJ2-7; 8 nucleotides agree with TRBD1. The CDR3 extends over 13 amino acids. The germline V gene has CDR1 SQVTM and CDR2 ANQGSEA. V gave up 3 bases and J gave up 6 bases; unmatched junction bases: 7. Here the CDR3 reads CSVDRTGKFEQYF. The CDR3, as DNA: TGCAGCGTTGATCGGACAGGGAAATTCGAGCAGTACTTC.

This clonotype was found many times. The chain links TRBV4-1 to TRBJ1-2, with D possibly being TRBD1 (5 bases). Germline loops: CDR1 MGHRA, CDR2 YSYEKL. The CDR3 runs to 14 residues. V lost 0 bases and J lost 4, with 9 bases in between. As DNA, the CDR3 is TGCGCCAGCAGCCAAGAAACAGGCCGCTATGGCTACACCTTC. Protein sequence: CASSQETGRYGYTF.

Many counts were recorded for this clonotype. The CDR3 DNA follows: TGTGCCAGCAGTCCTACGGGTAGGGAGGCCAAAAACATTCAGTACTTC. The encoded protein is CASSPTGREAKNIQYF. The V gene is TRBV12-3 or TRBV12-4, the J gene TRBJ2-4; a weak D match, TRBD2 (5 bases). The CDR3 length is 16 residues. The V gene lost 5 bases and the J gene lost 1 base, with 15 bases spanning the gap.

The chain joins TRBV9 to TRBJ1-2; D remains ambiguous. Trimming took 0 bases from V and 3 from J, leaving 3 bases between them. CDR3 length: 12 residues. Per germline, CDR1 SGDLS and CDR2 YYNGEE. CDR3 loop: CASSVGDYGYTF. The CDR3 DNA sequence: TGTGCCAGCAGCGTAGGCGACTATGGCTACACCTTC. Looking up the rest from reference TRBV9 and TRBJ1-2 gives the full variable domain: DSGVTQTPKHLITATGQRVTLRCSPRSGDLSVYWYQQSLDQGLQFLIQYYNGEERAKGNILERFSAQQFPDLHSELNLSSLELGDSALYFCASSVGDYGYTFGSGTRLTVV.

The CDR3, as DNA: TGTGCCAGCAGCGCGGGGACAGAGCTATACCAAGAGACCCAGTACTTC. Its protein is CASSAGTELYQETQYF. The chain employs TRBV11-2 and TRBJ2-5; TRBD1 might be the D (7 bases). Trimming left V 5 bases short and J 0 bases short, with 16 bases between. Germline CDR1 SGHAT, CDR2 FQNNGV. The CDR3 length is 16 residues.

This clonotype was observed at least ten times. This sequence joins TRBV7-9 and TRBJ1-2; D perhaps matches TRBD1 (6 bases). CDR1 and CDR2 (germline): SEHNR, FQNEAQ (reference sequence). The length of the CDR3 is 14 residues. V lost 2 bases to trimming and J lost 4 bases, with 11 bases between them. CDR3 amino acids: CASSLIGGGYGYTF. As DNA, the CDR3 is TGTGCCAGCAGCTTAATCGGGGGCGGCTATGGCTACACCTTC.